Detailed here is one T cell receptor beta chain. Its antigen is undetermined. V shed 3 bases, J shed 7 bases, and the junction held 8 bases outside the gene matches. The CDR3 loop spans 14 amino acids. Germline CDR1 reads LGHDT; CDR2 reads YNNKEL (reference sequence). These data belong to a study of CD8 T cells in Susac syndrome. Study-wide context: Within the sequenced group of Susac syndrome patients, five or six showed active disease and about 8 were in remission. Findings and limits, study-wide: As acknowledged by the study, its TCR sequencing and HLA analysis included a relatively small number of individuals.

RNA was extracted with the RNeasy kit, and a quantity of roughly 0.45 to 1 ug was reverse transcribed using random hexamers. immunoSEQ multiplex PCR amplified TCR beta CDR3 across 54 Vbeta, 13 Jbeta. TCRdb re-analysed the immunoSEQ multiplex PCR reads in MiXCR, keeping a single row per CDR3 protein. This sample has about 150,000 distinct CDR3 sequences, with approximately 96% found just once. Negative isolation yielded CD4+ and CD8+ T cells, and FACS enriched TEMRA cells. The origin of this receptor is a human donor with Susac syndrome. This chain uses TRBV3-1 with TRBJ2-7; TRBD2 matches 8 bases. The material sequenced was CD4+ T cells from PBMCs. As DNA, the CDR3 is TGTGCCAGCAGCCAGCCTGCGGGGGGAAAGGAGCAGTACTTC. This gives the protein CASSQPAGGKEQYF.